This TCR beta chain derives from a study of cytomegalovirus exposure and HLA in healthy donors. Study findings and constraints: It was taken for granted in presence/absence analyses that sequencing depth across donors was roughly uniform.

With 60 Vbeta and 13 Jbeta primers, the PCR was carried out. Original methodology: In a later analysis, of 79 million or so unique beta chains, around 9.9 million appeared in at least two donors. Here immunoSEQ multiplex PCR was the method, and the copy in TCRdb shows in-frame clones only, minus some. V and J calls and clone size follow that table, whereas D and trimming were derived from the DNA. The table lists under 60,000 clones, about 72% of them singletons. On this clone itself: The target antigen is unknown.

The receptor was derived from a woman aged 40 to 50 in good health and CMV-seropositive. The sample comprised PBMCs.

CDR3 in DNA: TGTGCCAGTAGTATAACAGCCGGGGAGCTGTTTTTT. Its protein is CASSITAGELFF. This chain uses TRBV19 with TRBJ2-2; D gene unclear. Trimming stripped 2 bases from V and 6 bases from J, with 4 bases between. This CDR3 is built from 12 residues. CDR1 and CDR2 (germline): LNHDA, SQIVND (reference sequence).